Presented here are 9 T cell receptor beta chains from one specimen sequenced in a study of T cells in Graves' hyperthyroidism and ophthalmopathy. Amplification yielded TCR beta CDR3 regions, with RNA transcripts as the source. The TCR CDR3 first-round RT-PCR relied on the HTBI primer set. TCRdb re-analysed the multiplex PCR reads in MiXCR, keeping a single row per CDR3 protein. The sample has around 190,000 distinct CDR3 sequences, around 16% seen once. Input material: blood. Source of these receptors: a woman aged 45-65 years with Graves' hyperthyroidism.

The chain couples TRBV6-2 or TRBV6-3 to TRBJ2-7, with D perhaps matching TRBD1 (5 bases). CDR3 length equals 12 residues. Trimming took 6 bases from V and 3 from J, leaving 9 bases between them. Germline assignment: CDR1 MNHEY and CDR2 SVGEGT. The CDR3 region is CASRTENYEQYF. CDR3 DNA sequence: TGTGCCAGCAGGACAGAGAACTACGAGCAGTACTTC.

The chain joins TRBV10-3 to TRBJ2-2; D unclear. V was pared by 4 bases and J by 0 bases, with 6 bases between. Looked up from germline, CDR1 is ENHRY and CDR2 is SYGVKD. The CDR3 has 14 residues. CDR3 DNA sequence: TGTGCCATCAGTGTTAGTGCGAACACCGGGGAGCTGTTTTTT. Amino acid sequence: CAISVSANTGELFF.

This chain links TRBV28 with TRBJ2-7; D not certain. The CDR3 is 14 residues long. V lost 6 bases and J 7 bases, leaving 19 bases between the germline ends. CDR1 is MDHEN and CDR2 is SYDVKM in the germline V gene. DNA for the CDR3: TGTGCCAGCAGCCGATCTGCCTCTGTGGGGGAGCAGTACTTC. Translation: CASSRSASVGEQYF. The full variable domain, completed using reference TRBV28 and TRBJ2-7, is DVKVTQSSRYLVKRTGEKVFLECVQDMDHENMFWYRQDPGLGLRLIYFSYDVKMKEKGDIPEGYSVSREKKERFSLILESASTNQTSMYLCASSRSASVGEQYFGPGTRLTVT.

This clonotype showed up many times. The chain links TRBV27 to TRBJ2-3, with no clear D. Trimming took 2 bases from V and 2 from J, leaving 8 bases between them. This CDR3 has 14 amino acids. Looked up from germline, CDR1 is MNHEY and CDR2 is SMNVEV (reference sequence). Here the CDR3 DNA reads TGTGCCAGCAGTTTAATGGCAGCCACAGATACGCAGTATTTT. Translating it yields CASSLMAATDTQYF.

The CDR3 loop reads CASTRTDRAEAFF. DNA of the CDR3: TGTGCCAGCACCCGGACGGACAGAGCTGAAGCTTTCTTT. This chain connects TRBV11-3 to TRBJ1-1; possible D gene TRBD1, 6 bases. The CDR3 loop spans 13 amino acids. CDR1 is SGHNT and CDR2 is YENEEA in the germline V gene. Trimming removed 7 bases at V and 6 bases at J, with 15 bases between. The complete variable domain, with remaining parts taken from reference TRBV11-3 and TRBJ1-1, reads EAGVVQSPRYKIIEKKQPVAFWCNPISGHNTLYWYLQNLGQGPELLIRYENEEAVDDSQLPKDRFSAERLKGVDSTLKIQPAELGDSAVYLCASTRTDRAEAFFGQGTRLTVV.

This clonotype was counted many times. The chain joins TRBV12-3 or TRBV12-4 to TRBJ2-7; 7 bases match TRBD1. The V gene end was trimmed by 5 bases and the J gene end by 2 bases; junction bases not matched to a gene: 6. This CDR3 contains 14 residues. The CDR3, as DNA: TGTGCCAGCAGTCAGGGGACAGTTCCCTACGAGCAGTACTTC. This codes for CASSQGTVPYEQYF.

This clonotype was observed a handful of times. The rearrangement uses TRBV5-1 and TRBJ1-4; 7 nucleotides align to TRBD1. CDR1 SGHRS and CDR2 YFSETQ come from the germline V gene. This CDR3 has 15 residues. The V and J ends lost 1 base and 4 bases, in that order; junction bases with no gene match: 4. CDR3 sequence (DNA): TGCGCCAGCAGCTTGACAGGGGCGCGTAATGAAAAACTGTTTTTT. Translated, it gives CASSLTGARNEKLFF.

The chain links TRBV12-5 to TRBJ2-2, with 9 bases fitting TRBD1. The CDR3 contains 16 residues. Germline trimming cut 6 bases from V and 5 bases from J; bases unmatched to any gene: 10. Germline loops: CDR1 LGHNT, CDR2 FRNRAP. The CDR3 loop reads CASGTTGTGITGELFF. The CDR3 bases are TGTGCTAGTGGAACAACCGGGACAGGGATTACCGGGGAGCTGTTTTTT.

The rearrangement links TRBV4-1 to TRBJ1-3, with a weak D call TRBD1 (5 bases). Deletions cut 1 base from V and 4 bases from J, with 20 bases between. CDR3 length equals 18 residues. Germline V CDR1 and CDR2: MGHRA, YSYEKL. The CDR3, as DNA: TGCGCCAGCAGCCAAGTAGATGTGTTCCGGGGGTCGGGAAACACCATATATTTT. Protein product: CASSQVDVFRGSGNTIYF.